This TCR beta chain originates from a study of T cells in Graves' hyperthyroidism and ophthalmopathy. The study's findings and limits: The model identified upcoming ophthalmopathy a median approximately six months ahead of onset.

This clonotype was counted ten times or more. Antigen: not known. Over 9 ml of fresh peripheral blood supplied the PBMCs. Researchers amplified the TCR beta CDR3 regions from RNA transcripts. RT-PCR in the first round (using the HTBI primer set) targeted the TCR CDR3. TCRdb fed the multiplex PCR reads into MiXCR, producing one record per CDR3 protein. The sample yields a few hundred thousand distinct CDR3 sequences, more than 15% seen once. The CDR3 loop spans 18 amino acids. V shed 3 bases, J shed 4 bases, and the junction held 8 bases outside the gene matches. Germline loops: CDR1 MGHRA, CDR2 YSYEKL. The sample was blood. The receptor was isolated from a woman in her thirties or forties with Graves' ophthalmopathy. The chain couples TRBV4-1 to TRBJ2-3; TRBD2 matches 15 bases. Written as DNA, the CDR3 is TGCGCCAGCAGCCATAGCCGGACTAGCGGGAGGGGCTCAGATACGCAGTATTTT. It codes for CASSHSRTSGRGSDTQYF.